This TCR beta chain was found in a study of Ad26.COV2.S vaccination and SARS-CoV-2 variants. V lost 5 bases and J lost 9, with 23 bases in between. The CDR3 sequence is 16 residues long. Germline lookup yields CDR1 SGHAT and CDR2 FQNNGV. Clones were sequenced by immunoSEQ multiplex PCR, and TCRdb holds only the in-frame ones, with some missing. The repertoire has approximately 340,000 clones, around 84% of them found once; the top ten carry less than 4%. Described treatment: around 19 received Ad26.COV2.S at low or high dose, single or two shots; about 5 received placebo; per-sample allocation not given. The study sampled participants on day 63 after the first vaccine or placebo injection. This clone has just one count.

The sequences come from peripheral blood, collected in a trial of Ad26.COV2.S vaccine versus placebo. The clonotype comes from a person between 18 and 59 years old who received the Ad26.COV2.S COVID-19 vaccine or a placebo. V and J are TRBV11-2 and TRBJ2-1, with D tentatively TRBD2 (5 bases). CDR3 coding DNA: TGTGCCAGCAGCCACCGACTAAACTCTGCTCATGGTGAGCAGTTCTTC. Translating it yields CASSHRLNSAHGEQFF.